In its sample, the clone carrying this TCR beta chain was seen a few times. Antigen unknown. This sample stems from a study of T cell repertoires in cytomegalovirus infection. Study-wide context: It can be stated that public TCR beta signatures indicated CMV infection as well as a matching HLA type. General study results and limits: Summed frequency of public TCR beta families distinguished CMV carriers with the relevant HLA. CMV-specific TCR beta clonotypes restricted by HLA-C were the ones dominating the ex vivo response.

The germline CDR1 and CDR2 sequences are SEHNR and FQNEAQ (reference sequence). V was cut by 5 bases and J by 1 base, with 17 bases left in between. CDR3 length: 16 amino acids. Each CDR3 protein gets one entry after TCRdb re-called the reads with MiXCR. The sample holds hundreds of thousands of distinct CDR3 sequences, 20% to 30% seen once. Sequenced input: CD8+ T cells from PBMCs. This TCR was recovered from a human donor in good health (CMV status not recorded). Some clones in this sample may be carry-over from other donors' samples. The chain has TRBV7-9 and TRBJ2-5, with a tentative D call TRBD1 (6 bases). The CDR3 sequence is CASSAGRGRLQETQYF. CDR3 sequence (DNA): TGTGCCAGCAGCGCGGGCAGGGGTAGACTCCAAGAGACCCAGTACTTC. The entire variable domain, with the rest obtained from reference TRBV7-9 and TRBJ2-5, is as follows: DTGVSQNPRHKITKRGQNVTFRCDPISEHNRLYWYRQTLGQGPEFLTYFQNEAQLEKSRLLSDRFSAERPKGSFSTLEIQRTEQGDSAMYLCASSAGRGRLQETQYFGPGTRLLVL.